These 27 T cell receptor beta chains came from one sample sequenced in a study of T cells and Merkel cell carcinoma outcomes. TCRdb's table, derived via immunoSEQ multiplex PCR, lists solely in-frame clones and lacks some. This table holds about 9,200 clones, around four fifths found once. Sequencing was performed on tumor tissue from Merkel cell carcinoma. The source is a human donor with Merkel cell carcinoma.

The chain carries TRBV4-1 and TRBJ1-6, with 7 bases lining up with TRBD1. The V and J ends lost 1 base and 9 bases, in that order; junction bases with no gene match: 9. The CDR3 spans 16 residues. Germline V gene data show CDR1 as MGHRA and CDR2 as YSYEKL. CDR3 in DNA: TGCGCCAGCAGCCAAGGGAGACAGGGAGGAGGTTCACCCCTCCACTTT. Translation: CASSQGRQGGGSPLHF.

The chain joins TRBV7-9 to TRBJ1-2; maybe TRBD1 (6 bases). This CDR3 spans 13 amino acids. CDR1 is SEHNR and CDR2 is FQNEAQ in the germline V gene (reference sequence). V was pared by 3 bases and J by 8 bases, with 13 bases between. Here the CDR3 reads CASSLEGHRGYTF. The CDR3 coding sequence is TGTGCCAGCAGCTTGGAGGGACACCGAGGCTACACCTTC. The full variable domain, completed using reference TRBV7-9 and TRBJ1-2, is DTGVSQNPRHKITKRGQNVTFRCDPISEHNRLYWYRQTLGQGPEFLTYFQNEAQLEKSRLLSDRFSAERPKGSFSTLEIQRTEQGDSAMYLCASSLEGHRGYTFGSGTRLTVV.

The rearrangement joins TRBV7-2 to TRBJ2-1; 10 nucleotides line up with TRBD2. Trimming removed 9 bases from V and 7 bases from J; junction bases left unmatched: 9. The CDR3 length is 14 residues. CDR1 SGHTA and CDR2 FQGNSA come from the germline V gene. The CDR3 is CASRAGGPRNEQFF. CDR3 nucleotides: TGTGCCAGTAGAGCGGGGGGGCCGCGGAATGAGCAGTTCTTC.

The chain is built from TRBV29-1 and TRBJ1-1, with D possibly TRBD1 on 6 matching bases. V lost 6 bases, J lost 4 bases, and 15 bases lay in between. CDR3 length: 13 residues. The germline V gene encodes CDR1 SQVTM and CDR2 ANQGSEA. The CDR3 region is CSVTRGGGTEAFF. The CDR3 bases are TGCAGCGTGACCCGGGGAGGGGGCACTGAAGCTTTCTTT.

The rearrangement uses TRBV6-1 and TRBJ2-7; 9 nucleotides match TRBD1. CDR1 and CDR2 (germline): MNHNS, SASEGT. V shed 2 bases and J 2 bases; nucleotides not matched to a gene: 10. The CDR3 consists of 17 residues. CDR3 loop: CASSERRGTGWAYEQYF. The CDR3 DNA reads as TGTGCCAGCAGTGAAAGGCGTGGGACAGGGTGGGCCTACGAGCAGTACTTC.

The genes are TRBV5-1 and TRBJ2-1; D uncertain. Germline CDR1 is SGHRS and CDR2 is YFSETQ. Between the trimmed V and J ends, which lost 1 base and 5 bases, there was a span of 1 base. The CDR3 totals 11 residues. CDR3 region: CASSLNNEQFF. DNA for the CDR3: TGCGCCAGCAGCTTGAACAATGAGCAGTTCTTC.

The CDR3 region has the DNA TGTGCCAGCAGCTTATTCCCAGGGCCCTACGAGCAGTACTTC. It yields the protein CASSLFPGPYEQYF. The chain recombines TRBV11-2 with TRBJ2-7, with D maybe TRBD1 (5 bases). V lost 2 bases and J lost 2, with 10 bases in between. The CDR3 length is 14 residues. Per the germline V gene, CDR1 is SGHAT and CDR2 is FQNNGV.

The chain carries TRBV4-3 and TRBJ2-6, with unresolved D. The CDR3 is 16 residues long. CDR1 LGHNA and CDR2 YSLEER come from the germline V gene. Trimming took off 4 bases at V and 2 bases at J, with 12 bases between the two ends. CDR3 loop: CASSPTRTAGANVLTF. The CDR3 DNA sequence: TGCGCCAGCAGCCCAACAAGGACGGCTGGGGCCAACGTCCTGACTTTC.

This chain links TRBV18 with TRBJ1-6, with 7 bases matching TRBD1. The CDR3 is 14 amino acids. Germline CDR1 KGHSH, CDR2 LQKENI. J gave up 10 bases and V 3 bases, and 6 bases lay outside the gene matches. The CDR3 sequence is CASSPTGERSPLHF. Here the CDR3 DNA reads TGTGCCAGCTCACCTACAGGGGAACGGTCACCCCTCCACTTT.

This chain connects TRBV6-6 to TRBJ2-2; 9 bases agree with TRBD1. The germline gives CDR1 MNHNY, CDR2 SVGAGI (reference sequence). V shed 5 bases and J 7 bases; nucleotides not matched to a gene: 5. The CDR3 is 14 residues long. CDR3 in amino acids: CASSKDRGDGELFF. The CDR3 nucleotides read TGTGCCAGCAGTAAGGACAGGGGAGACGGGGAGCTGTTTTTT.

The chain employs TRBV6-1 and TRBJ2-3; perhaps TRBD2 as D (7 bases). Germline V gives CDR1 MNHNS, CDR2 SASEGT. There are 17 residues in the CDR3. V lost 2 bases and J 4 bases, leaving 19 bases between the germline ends. CDR3 region: CASSERHGGRKADTQYF. CDR3 bases: TGTGCCAGCAGTGAAAGGCACGGGGGGCGGAAGGCAGATACGCAGTATTTT.

The chain recombines TRBV5-1 with TRBJ2-2, with D hard to call. The CDR3 is 12 residues long. The V end was cut by 5 bases, the J end by 3 bases, with 5 bases between. Germline values: CDR1 SGHRS, CDR2 YFSETQ. CDR3 DNA: TGCGCCAGCAGAGCGCACACCGGGGAGCTGTTTTTT. Protein sequence: CASRAHTGELFF.

The rearrangement uses TRBV29-1 and TRBJ1-5; D is unresolved. V lost 4 bases and J 0 bases, leaving 7 bases between the germline ends. Germline CDR1 SQVTM, CDR2 ANQGSEA. CDR3 length: 13 residues. The CDR3 DNA reads TGCAGCGTTGGTCAGCATAGCAATCAGCCCCAGCATTTT. Its protein product is CSVGQHSNQPQHF.

V gene TRBV18 combines with J gene TRBJ2-5, with a possible D match to TRBD1 (5 bases). CDR3 size: 15 residues. Germline assignment: CDR1 KGHSH and CDR2 LQKENI. V gave up 0 bases and J gave up 0 bases, with 8 bases separating them. The CDR3 bases are TGTGCCAGCTCACCACCGACAGCCAACCAAGAGACCCAGTACTTC. Translation gives CASSPPTANQETQYF. Filled out from reference TRBV18 and TRBJ2-5, the complete variable domain reads NAGVMQNPRHLVRRRGQEARLRCSPMKGHSHVYWYRQLPEEGLKFMVYLQKENIIDESGMPKERFSAEFPKEGPSILRIQQVVRGDSAAYFCASSPPTANQETQYFGPGTRLLVL.

This clone was recorded only once. The chain combines TRBV18 with TRBJ1-2; D ambiguous. Germline assignment: CDR1 KGHSH and CDR2 LQKENI. The CDR3 has 13 residues. V lost 3 bases and J 6 bases, leaving 11 bases between the germline ends. The CDR3: CASSPRSTDGYTF. CDR3 DNA: TGTGCCAGCTCACCCAGGTCTACGGATGGCTACACCTTC.

Regarding this clone: Germline is not matched at one junction end, which may reflect a read error. This chain's CDR3 is CASSLGAGALNTEAFF. Written as DNA, the CDR3 is TGTGCCAGCAGCCTCGGCGCGGGGGCATTGAACACTGAAGCTTTTTTT. V is TRBV7-9 and J is TRBJ1-1; D possibly corresponds to TRBD1 (6 bases). CDR1 and CDR2 from the germline V gene are SEHNR and FQNEAQ (reference sequence). The CDR3 spans 16 residues.

The chain is built from TRBV7-2 and TRBJ2-5; a weak D match, TRBD1 (6 bases). V was cut by 0 bases and J by 4 bases, with 9 bases left in between. The CDR3 has 14 residues. CDR1 and CDR2 (germline): SGHTA, FQGNSA. CDR3 sequence (DNA): TGTGCCAGCAGCTTAGCGAACAGGGTAGAGACCCAGTACTTC. It is translated as CASSLANRVETQYF.

This clone has just one count. The chain combines TRBV5-6 with TRBJ1-1; D is perhaps TRBD1 (6 bases). The CDR3 spans 13 residues. The V gene's germline CDR1 is SGHDT and CDR2 YYEEEE. Trimming pared 4 bases from V and 8 bases from J, leaving 15 bases between. CDR3 region: CASSLDRFPEAFF. Here the CDR3 DNA reads TGTGCCAGCAGCCTAGACAGGTTTCCCGAAGCTTTCTTT.

The CDR3 reads CASSPSSGANVLTF. CDR3 in DNA: TGTGCCAGCTCACCGAGTTCCGGGGCCAACGTCCTGACTTTC. The V call is TRBV18, the J call TRBJ2-6; D is unresolved. The CDR3 is 14 residues long. V lost 3 bases and J lost 4, with 7 bases in between. Germline V gene sequence: CDR1 KGHSH, CDR2 LQKENI.

V gene TRBV27 combines with J gene TRBJ2-5; 14 nucleotides line up with TRBD2. V gave up 4 bases and J gave up 4 bases; unmatched junction bases: 8. The CDR3 covers 17 residues. Germline values: CDR1 MNHEY, CDR2 SMNVEV (reference sequence). The CDR3 bases are TGTGCCAGCAGTTGGGGACTAGCGGGGGCCCGGCTAGAGACCCAGTACTTC. This encodes CASSWGLAGARLETQYF.

Concerning this clone itself: Sequence at one end of the junction differs from germline and may be a read error. This chain links TRBV20-1 with TRBJ1-2; perhaps TRBD1 as D (6 bases). The CDR3 contains 10 residues. CDR1 DFQATT and CDR2 SNEGSKA come from the germline V gene (reference sequence). For the CDR3, the DNA is TGCAGTGCTAGAGACTGGGACATAGTTTTC. Amino acid sequence: CSARDWDIVF.

The chain is built from TRBV6-5 and TRBJ2-2, with D perhaps matching TRBD1 (6 bases). This CDR3 has 15 amino acids. Germline values: CDR1 MNHEY, CDR2 SVGAGI. Deletions cut 8 bases from V and 3 bases from J, with 16 bases between. In DNA, the CDR3 is TGTGCCAGCTTAAGGGGGAGCGTTGACACCGGGGAGCTGTTTTTT. Protein product: CASLRGSVDTGELFF.

The chain carries TRBV6-6 and TRBJ1-4, with 9 bases fitting TRBD1. CDR3 size: 16 residues. The V gene's germline CDR1 is MNHNY and CDR2 SVGAGI (reference sequence). V shed 7 bases and J 0 bases; nucleotides not matched to a gene: 6. The CDR3, as DNA: TGTGCCAGCAAAGAAAGACAGGGGGCAACTAATGAAAAACTGTTTTTT. Translated, it gives CASKERQGATNEKLFF.

The rearrangement joins TRBV9 to TRBJ1-3; D gene uncertain. The germline V gene has CDR1 SGDLS and CDR2 YYNGEE. CDR3 length: 12 residues. Trimming stripped 0 bases from V and 11 bases from J, with 9 bases between. As DNA, the CDR3 is TGTGCCAGCAGCGTAGGGGCCGCTCCCATATATTTT. Protein product: CASSVGAAPIYF.

This chain connects TRBV29-1 to TRBJ2-7; D possibly corresponds to TRBD1 (6 bases). The CDR3 spans 15 residues. V dropped 4 bases and J dropped 2 bases, with 18 bases sitting between them. CDR1 is SQVTM and CDR2 is ANQGSEA in the germline V gene. The CDR3 loop is CSVASPGHGTYEQYF. The CDR3 region has the DNA TGCAGCGTTGCATCCCCGGGACACGGAACCTACGAGCAGTACTTC.

The chain couples TRBV29-1 to TRBJ2-3; 9 bases fit TRBD2. The CDR3 sequence is 15 residues long. Losses at the gene ends were 5 bases for V and 6 bases for J; bases not matched to a gene: 12. The germline V gene encodes CDR1 SQVTM and CDR2 ANQGSEA. The CDR3 sequence is CSVQGGGAPLDTQYF. The DNA for the CDR3 is TGCAGCGTTCAGGGCGGGGGGGCCCCTTTGGATACGCAGTATTTT.

CDR3 coding DNA: TGTGCCAGCTCAGACAGGGACCTGAACACTGAAGCTTTCTTT. Protein sequence: CASSDRDLNTEAFF. The V gene is TRBV18, the J gene TRBJ1-1; TRBD1 aligns across 7 bases. After removal of 5 bases from V and 0 bases from J, the junction contained 3 bases not matched to a gene. The CDR3 length is 14 residues. CDR1 KGHSH and CDR2 LQKENI come from the germline V gene. The entire variable domain, with the rest obtained from reference TRBV18 and TRBJ1-1, is as follows: NAGVMQNPRHLVRRRGQEARLRCSPMKGHSHVYWYRQLPEEGLKFMVYLQKENIIDESGMPKERFSAEFPKEGPSILRIQQVVRGDSAAYFCASSDRDLNTEAFFGQGTRLTVV.